Reported below is one T cell receptor beta chain. The sample originates from a study of blood T cell repertoires in COVID-19. About the research overall: Sites across the United States, Italy and Spain contributed samples from acute and convalescent COVID-19. T cells, B-cell-depleted T cells, or PBMCs supplied cDNA or gDNA.

Only in-frame clones appear in the TCRdb table, and some are missing; sequencing was by immunoSEQ multiplex PCR. The sample contains about 140,000 clones, approximately 83% of which appear only once. Trimming removed 4 bases from V and 5 bases from J; junction bases left unmatched: 7. The CDR3 runs to 13 residues. CDR1 SQVTM and CDR2 ANQGSEA come from the germline V gene. The receptor was isolated from an older woman with acute or convalescent COVID-19. V usage is TRBV29-1 and J usage is TRBJ2-7; 8 nucleotides align to TRBD2. Sequences were obtained from peripheral blood. CDR3 nucleotide sequence: TGCAGCGTTGGCCGCGGGAGGTTGGACGAGCAGTACTTC. Residues: CSVGRGRLDEQYF.